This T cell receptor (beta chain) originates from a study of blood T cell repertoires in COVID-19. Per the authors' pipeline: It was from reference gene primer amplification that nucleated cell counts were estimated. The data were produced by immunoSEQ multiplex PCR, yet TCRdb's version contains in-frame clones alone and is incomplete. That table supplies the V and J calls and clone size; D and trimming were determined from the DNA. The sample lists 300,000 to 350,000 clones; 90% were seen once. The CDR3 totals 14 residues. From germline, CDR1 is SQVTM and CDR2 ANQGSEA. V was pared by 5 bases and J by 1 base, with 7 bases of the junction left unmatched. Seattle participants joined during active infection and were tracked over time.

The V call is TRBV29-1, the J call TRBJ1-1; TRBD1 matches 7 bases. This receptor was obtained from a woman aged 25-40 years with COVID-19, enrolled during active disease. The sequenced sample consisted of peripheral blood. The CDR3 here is CSVCRGAGNTEAFF. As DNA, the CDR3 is TGCAGCGTTTGCAGGGGGGCTGGGAACACTGAAGCTTTCTTT.